The clone carrying this T cell receptor (beta chain) was seen at least ten times. The data derive from a study of blood T cells in healthy people across ages. Next came a second PCR, run for about 6 to 12 cycles, which used a sample-barcoded 5' primer along with a J-beta primer mix. A single record per CDR3 protein comes from TCRdb applying MiXCR to the 5' RACE reads. The sample has 1.5 million to 2 million distinct CDR3 sequences, approximately 28% seen once. J lost 4 bases, V lost 3 bases, and 14 bases had no gene match. Germline-derived CDR1 and CDR2 are DFQATT and SNEGSKA (reference sequence). The CDR3 loop spans 16 amino acids.

The source of this sequence is a woman in her 30s in good health. The sample taken for sequencing was blood. The chain combines TRBV20-1 with TRBJ2-7; 8 nucleotides line up with TRBD2. The CDR3 DNA is TGCAGTGCTAGCCACGTGGTGGGACTAGGGGCTTACGAGCAGTACTTC. It encodes CSASHVVGLGAYEQYF.